Following are 18 T cell receptor beta chains from one sample sequenced in a study of a mutant IDH1 vaccine in newly diagnosed glioma. Only in-frame clones appear in the TCRdb table, and some are missing; sequencing was by immunoSEQ multiplex PCR. The sample lists 35,000 to 45,000 clones; approximately 83% were seen once. Antigens for these TCRs are unknown. Time point denoted: week 35, safety follow-up. The content of each vaccine dose was 300 ug of mutant IDH1 20-mer peptide, and topical imiquimod accompanied it. Sample: PBMCs, taken from a glioma patient whose treatment included an IDH1 peptide vaccine. The receptors were sampled from a woman in her fifties or sixties with glioma.

The chain couples TRBV7-8 to TRBJ1-4; 7 bases align to TRBD1. J gave up 0 bases and V 6 bases, and 13 bases lay outside the gene matches. Germline-derived CDR1 and CDR2 are SGHVS and FQNEAQ. There are 18 residues in the CDR3. The CDR3 DNA follows: TGTGCCAGCAGGGAACGAGGGGGCGGTTGGGCAACTAATGAAAAACTGTTTTTT. This gives the protein CASRERGGGWATNEKLFF.

This rearrangement joins TRBV11-2 to TRBJ1-2, with no clear D. Germline loops: CDR1 SGHAT, CDR2 FQNNGV. The CDR3 sequence is 14 residues long. The V and J ends lost 4 bases and 6 bases respectively, with 15 bases between them. This CDR3 is CASSSLSEGHGYTF. In DNA form, the CDR3 reads TGTGCCAGCAGCTCTCTTAGCGAGGGTCATGGCTACACCTTC.

The J gene is TRBJ1-1, the V gene TRBV5-1, with D maybe TRBD1 (5 bases). This CDR3 is built from 15 residues. The germline CDR1 and CDR2 sequences are SGHRS and YFSETQ. The V end lost 5 bases, the J end lost 0 bases, and 14 bases lay between the germline ends. Here the CDR3 DNA reads TGCGCCAGCAGGCTGGCGGCAGGGATGAACACTGAAGCTTTCTTT. Amino acid sequence: CASRLAAGMNTEAFF.

The V gene is TRBV25-1, the J gene TRBJ1-2, with TRBD1 as a possible D gene (5 bases). The CDR3 spans 13 residues. Trimming stripped 1 base from V and 6 bases from J, with 9 bases between. CDR1 and CDR2 (germline): MGHDK, SYGVNS. This CDR3 is CASSESGTHGYTF. The CDR3 nucleotides read TGTGCCAGCAGTGAATCAGGGACCCATGGCTACACCTTC.

The chain links TRBV6-5 to TRBJ1-5; no definite D call. The V end lost 5 bases, the J end lost 6 bases, and 11 bases lay between the germline ends. The CDR3 length is 13 residues. Germline V CDR1 and CDR2: MNHEY, SVGAGI. The CDR3 DNA is TGTGCCAGCAGTACCCTGGAAGGTCAGCCCCAGCATTTT. It is translated as CASSTLEGQPQHF.

The chain combines TRBV30 with TRBJ1-6, with a possible D match to TRBD1 (5 bases). The germline V gene encodes CDR1 GTSNPN and CDR2 SVGIG (reference sequence). The CDR3 loop spans 15 amino acids. Trimming removed 3 bases at V and 9 bases at J, with 18 bases between. As DNA, the CDR3 is TGTGCCTGGAGAAGCCCCCGGGGGGGTTTTTCACCCCTCCACTTT. Translating it yields CAWRSPRGGFSPLHF.

This clone was seen only a few times. The rearrangement uses TRBV6-1 and TRBJ1-6, with D possibly being TRBD1 (5 bases). Trimming pared 6 bases from V and 6 bases from J, leaving 12 bases between. This CDR3 spans 14 amino acids. Germline CDR1 MNHNS, CDR2 SASEGT. In DNA, the CDR3 is TGTGCCAGCAGCGTTGGGGGGTCTAATTCACCCCTCCACTTT. Its translation is CASSVGGSNSPLHF.

This clone was seen a few times. This rearrangement joins TRBV4-1 to TRBJ1-1, with 8 bases that match TRBD1. The V gene end was trimmed by 3 bases and the J gene end by 0 bases; junction bases not matched to a gene: 3. CDR1 and CDR2 (germline): MGHRA, YSYEKL. The CDR3 totals 15 residues. In DNA form, the CDR3 reads TGCGCCAGCAGCCAGGGACAGGTCATGAACACTGAAGCTTTCTTT. It encodes CASSQGQVMNTEAFF.

The chain has TRBV27 and TRBJ1-5; D gene uncertain. The V and J ends lost 1 base and 2 bases respectively, with 12 bases between them. CDR3 length: 16 residues. Germline V gene sequence: CDR1 MNHEY, CDR2 SMNVEV (reference sequence). The CDR3 bases are TGTGCCAGCAGTTTATACGCCCAGAGGGGCAATCAGCCCCAGCATTTT. Translating it yields CASSLYAQRGNQPQHF.

This clone was counted only a few times. The J gene is TRBJ1-1, the V gene TRBV2; tentative D call: TRBD1 (6 bases). Germline loops: CDR1 SNHLY, CDR2 FYNNEI. The CDR3 is made up of 14 amino acids. Trimming took 8 bases from V and 6 from J, leaving 19 bases between them. CDR3 bases: TGTGCCAGCCGCCTAGAGGGGGGTCCCCCTGAAGCTTTCTTT. Amino acids: CASRLEGGPPEAFF.

The J gene is TRBJ1-1, the V gene TRBV14; D not resolved. Deletions cut 0 bases from V and 8 bases from J, with 7 bases between. CDR1 SGHDN and CDR2 FVKESK come from the germline V gene. CDR3 length: 12 amino acids. This chain's CDR3 is CASSQERREAFF. The CDR3, as DNA: TGTGCCAGCAGCCAAGAAAGGCGCGAAGCTTTCTTT.

This rearrangement joins TRBV29-1 to TRBJ1-5; TRBD1 agrees at 7 bases. The CDR3 totals 13 residues. In germline, CDR1 is SQVTM, CDR2 ANQGSEA. V lost 6 bases to trimming and J lost 3 bases; unmatched junction nucleotides: 5. The DNA for the CDR3 is TGCAGCGTGGCAGGGGGACTCAATCAGCCCCAGCATTTT. This gives the protein CSVAGGLNQPQHF.

CDR3 nucleotides: TGTGCCAGCACCCCAAGGAGTGCAGGGAGTTCCTTGGGGCAGTTCTTC. Its translation is CASTPRSAGSSLGQFF. This chain uses TRBV11-3 with TRBJ2-1; either TRBD1 or TRBD2 may fit D (5 bases each). Germline V gene data show CDR1 as SGHNT and CDR2 as YENEEA. The CDR3 runs to 16 residues. Trimming took off 7 bases at V and 12 bases at J, with 28 bases between the two ends.

This chain links TRBV9 with TRBJ2-7, with TRBD1 identical over 8 bases. CDR1 SGDLS and CDR2 YYNGEE come from the germline V gene. The CDR3 has 14 amino acids. Trimming removed 4 bases from V and 2 bases from J; junction bases left unmatched: 5. The CDR3 reads CASSRGQGPYEQYF. CDR3 sequence (DNA): TGTGCCAGCAGCCGTGGACAGGGCCCCTACGAGCAGTACTTC.

This clone was observed a single time. The chain employs TRBV21-1 and TRBJ1-5. TRBV21-1 is an annotated pseudogene. The CDR3 is 17 residues long. The CDR3 region has the DNA TGTGCCAGCAGCAAAGCCCTGGGGGGGGGACAGCATCAGCCCCAGCATTTT. Its protein is CASSKALGGGQHQPQHF.

This chain connects TRBV27 to TRBJ1-5; 7 bases are shared with TRBD1. The CDR3 totals 13 residues. Germline V gene data show CDR1 as MNHEY and CDR2 as SMNVEV (reference sequence). The J segment lost 7 bases and the V segment lost 2 bases, leaving 2 bases of the junction unmatched. The chain's CDR3 is CASSLHRGQPQHF. DNA of the CDR3: TGTGCCAGCAGTTTACACAGGGGCCAGCCCCAGCATTTT.

The chain combines TRBV18 with TRBJ2-7; 9 bases align to TRBD2. The CDR3 sequence is 16 residues long. Germline trimming cut 3 bases from V and 4 bases from J; bases unmatched to any gene: 10. In germline, CDR1 is KGHSH, CDR2 LQKENI. CDR3 nucleotide sequence: TGTGCCAGCTCACCTTACGGCGGGGGGGTAGTTTACGAGCAGTACTTC. Translated: CASSPYGGGVVYEQYF.

The V gene is TRBV6-5, the J gene TRBJ1-5; D is unresolved. The CDR3 consists of 14 residues. Germline loops: CDR1 MNHEY, CDR2 SVGAGI. Trimming stripped 4 bases from V and 9 bases from J, with 16 bases between. CDR3 DNA: TGTGCCAGCAGTTCCTTTGAAGGGATTAGGCCCCAGCATTTT. Protein: CASSSFEGIRPQHF.